This is a list of T cell receptor beta chains from one sample in a study of tumor-infiltrating lymphocytes in primary liver carcinoma. TCRdb ran MiXCR on the multiplex PCR reads and lists one entry per CDR3 protein. The data hold just under 95,000 distinct CDR3 sequences, with about 70% observed a single time. The sequencing sample was made of tumor-adjacent normal liver tissue. These receptors were taken from a man between 35 and 55 years old with primary liver carcinoma and hepatitis B virus infection. CDR3s include the opening cysteine and the closing phenylalanine or tryptophan. The D gene is left open where the match is weak. Part of the rows lack a size; the others show once, few, many or a class for expanded clones.

J: TRBJ1-1; D: -; size: -; V: TRBV5-4; CDR3: CAGSLELGLNTEAFF; DNA: TGTGCCGGCAGCTTGGAATTGGGGTTGAACACTGAAGCTTTCTTT
J: TRBJ2-1; D: -; size: -; V: TRBV11-2; CDR3: CASSLDFGTPSSYNEQFF; DNA: TGTGCCAGCAGCTTAGACTTCGGGACACCCAGCTCCTACAATGAGCAGTTCTTC
J: TRBJ2-1; D: TRBD2; size: -; V: TRBV11-2; CDR3: CASSDSSTSGRGGGFF; DNA: TGTGCCAGCAGCGACTCTTCAACCAGCGGGAGGGGAGGCGGGTTCTTC
J: TRBJ2-3; D: -; size: -; V: TRBV4-1; CDR3: CASGYRQATDTQYF; DNA: TGCGCCAGCGGCTACCGTCAAGCCACAGATACACAGTATTTT
J: TRBJ2-1; D: TRBD1; size: many; V: TRBV29-1; CDR3: CSVRRQGNEQFF; DNA: TGCAGCGTCCGTCGACAGGGCAATGAGCAGTTCTTC
J: TRBJ2-7; D: TRBD2; size: many; V: TRBV10-3; CDR3: CAIRGGASGAYEQYF; DNA: TGTGCCATCAGAGGGGGGGCTAGCGGGGCCTACGAGCAGTACTTC
J: TRBJ2-3; D: -; size: -; V: TRBV28; CDR3: CASSLFASTDTQYF; DNA: TGTGCCAGCAGTTTATTTGCTAGCACAGATACGCAGTATTTT
J: TRBJ2-7; D: TRBD1; size: many; V: TRBV5-5; CDR3: CASSFRRTGVGAGPFEQYF; DNA: TGTGCCAGCAGTTTTAGAAGGACAGGGGTCGGAGCGGGACCCTTCGAGCAGTACTTC
J: TRBJ2-6; D: -; size: -; V: TRBV11-2; CDR3: CTSSLVRGAAGANVLTF; DNA: TGTACCAGCAGCCTAGTGAGGGGCGCAGCTGGGGCCAACGTCCTGACTTTC
J: TRBJ2-1; D: TRBD2; size: -; V: TRBV30; CDR3: CTWGGGAGWEQFF; DNA: TGTACCTGGGGCGGGGGAGCTGGTTGGGAGCAGTTCTTC
J: TRBJ2-1; D: TRBD2; size: -; V: TRBV7-8; CDR3: CASSKRGLVNNEQFF; DNA: TGTGCCAGCAGCAAAAGAGGACTAGTGAACAATGAGCAGTTCTTC
J: TRBJ2-1; D: TRBD2; size: -; V: TRBV11-1; CDR3: CAIRLARGGLYNEQFF; DNA: TGTGCCATCAGGTTAGCGCGGGGAGGGCTCTACAATGAGCAGTTCTTC
J: TRBJ2-1; D: -; size: many; V: TRBV5-1; CDR3: CASSSDVSSYNEQFF; DNA: TGCGCCAGCAGCTCCGACGTGAGCTCCTACAATGAGCAGTTCTTC
J: TRBJ2-7; D: -; size: -; V: TRBV7-9; CDR3: CASSPSSTYEQYF; DNA: TGTGCCAGCAGCCCTTCCAGCACCTACGAGCAGTACTTC
J: TRBJ2-7; D: -; size: many; V: TRBV10-3; CDR3: CAISDPGATYEQYF; DNA: TGTGCCATCAGTGACCCGGGCGCCACCTACGAGCAGTACTTC
J: TRBJ2-1; D: TRBD2; size: once; V: TRBV11-2; CDR3: CASSVGTGGTNVQFF; DNA: TGTGCCAGCAGCGTCGGCACTGGCGGGACTAATGTGCAGTTCTTC
J: TRBJ2-2; D: -; size: -; V: TRBV9; CDR3: CASSVDVGVVYTGELFF; DNA: TGTGCCAGCAGCGTTGACGTGGGGGTAGTCTACACCGGGGAGCTGTTTTTT
J: TRBJ2-2; D: -; size: many; V: TRBV5-4; CDR3: CASSSYTTNTGELFF; DNA: TGTGCCAGCAGCTCTTACACAACGAACACCGGGGAGCTGTTTTTT
J: TRBJ2-5; D: -; size: medium-sized; V: TRBV4-1; CDR3: CASSQDTNGQETQYF; DNA: TGCGCCAGCAGCCAAGATACGAACGGCCAAGAGACCCAGTACTTC
J: TRBJ1-4; D: -; size: -; V: TRBV12-3/TRBV12-4; CDR3: CASGSDSTENLFF; DNA: TGTGCCAGCGGTTCGGACAGCACCGAAAATCTGTTTTTT
J: TRBJ2-7; D: -; size: -; V: TRBV11-2; CDR3: CASRLSVGISCEQYF; DNA: TGTGCCAGCAGACTATCTGTGGGAATATCCTGCGAGCAGTACTTT
J: TRBJ2-1; D: TRBD1; size: few; V: TRBV29-1; CDR3: CSAGQGRNYNEQSF; DNA: TGCAGCGCCGGACAGGGGCGGAATTACAATGAGCAGTCCTTC
J: TRBJ1-2; D: -; size: -; V: TRBV11-2; CDR3: CASNIEGYYGYTF; DNA: TGTGCCAGCAACATAGAGGGGTACTATGGCTACACCTTC
J: TRBJ1-5; D: TRBD1; size: -; V: TRBV6-5; CDR3: CTSRTGGFNHPQHF; DNA: TGTACCAGCAGGACAGGTGGCTTTAATCACCCCCAGCATTTT
J: TRBJ1-4; D: -; size: many; V: TRBV5-5; CDR3: CASSLVWGDEKLFF; DNA: TGTGCCAGCAGCTTGGTTTGGGGGGATGAAAAACTGTTTTTT
J: TRBJ2-7; D: -; size: -; V: TRBV4-2; CDR3: CASSQARESGSGYF; DNA: TGTGCCAGCAGCCAAGCGAGAGAAAGCGGAAGTGGGTACTTC
J: TRBJ1-1; D: -; size: -; V: TRBV11-2; CDR3: CASSLCSKTEAFF; DNA: TGTGCCAGCAGCTTATGTTCGAAGACTGAAGCTTTCTTT
J: TRBJ2-5; D: TRBD2; size: -; V: TRBV5-1; CDR3: CASSFSGSHPETQYF; DNA: TGCGCCAGCAGCTTTAGCGGGAGTCATCCCGAGACCCAGTACTTC
J: TRBJ2-3; D: TRBD2; size: few; V: TRBV14; CDR3: CASSQGLAGIDAQYF; DNA: TGTGCCAGCAGCCAAGGTCTAGCGGGTATAGATGCGCAGTATTTT
J: TRBJ1-6; D: -; size: -; V: TRBV6-5; CDR3: CASSGKGENSPLHF; DNA: TGTGCCAGCAGTGGGAAAGGGGAAAATTCACCCCTCCACTTT
J: TRBJ2-1; D: -; size: -; V: TRBV11-2; CDR3: CASTLEYGDYEQFF; DNA: TGTGCCAGCACCCTAGAATACGGGGACTATGAGCAGTTCTTC
J: TRBJ2-1; D: -; size: -; V: TRBV6-5; CDR3: CASREYRSPYIGQFF; DNA: TGTGCCAGCAGGGAATACAGGAGCCCCTACATTGGGCAGTTCTTC
J: TRBJ2-3; D: TRBD2; size: -; V: TRBV4-2; CDR3: CASNQGGTSGSQDTQYF; DNA: TGTGCCAGCAACCAAGGGGGGACTAGCGGGAGTCAAGATACACAGTATTTT
J: TRBJ2-5; D: -; size: once; V: TRBV12-3/TRBV12-4; CDR3: CSSSTGLPPETQYF; DNA: TGTTCCAGCAGTACGGGCCTACCCCCAGAGACCCAGTACTTC
J: TRBJ2-1; D: -; size: -; V: TRBV11-2; CDR3: CVSNDRSPEQVF; DNA: TGTGTCAGCAATGACAGGTCCCCTGAGCAGGTCTTC
J: TRBJ2-7; D: -; size: few; V: TRBV2; CDR3: CVSSDNNEQYF; DNA: TGTGTCAGCAGTGATAACAACGAGCAGTACTTC
J: TRBJ1-2; D: TRBD1; size: many; V: TRBV29-1; CDR3: CSVARQGRYTF; DNA: TGCAGCGTTGCCCGACAGGGCCGCTACACCTTC
J: TRBJ2-1; D: TRBD2; size: -; V: TRBV9; CDR3: CASSVATGGREDDNEQFF; DNA: TGTGCCAGCAGCGTAGCTACGGGTGGGCGGGAGGACGACAATGAGCAGTTCTTC
J: TRBJ1-1; D: -; size: -; V: TRBV11-1; CDR3: CASSLNRNTEAFF; DNA: TGTGCCAGCAGCTTAAACCGGAACACTGAAGCTTTCTTT
J: TRBJ2-1; D: -; size: -; V: TRBV14; CDR3: CVSSLVHEQFF; DNA: TGTGTCAGCAGCCTCGTCCATGAACAGTTCTTC
J: TRBJ2-7; D: -; size: few; V: TRBV2; CDR3: CASSVGLAREQYF; DNA: TGTGCCAGCAGTGTTGGGCTAGCTCGGGAGCAGTACTTC
J: TRBJ2-1; D: TRBD2; size: once; V: TRBV4-2; CDR3: CASGQDLAGSMDEQIF; DNA: TGTGCCAGCGGCCAAGACCTAGCGGGATCGATGGATGAGCAGATCTTC
J: TRBJ2-1; D: -; size: -; V: TRBV4-1; CDR3: CASSPPRYYNEQFF; DNA: TGCGCCAGCAGCCCCCCCCGGTACTACAATGAGCAGTTCTTC
J: TRBJ2-2; D: TRBD1; size: few; V: TRBV12-3/TRBV12-4; CDR3: CASIPTGPGELFF; DNA: TGTGCCAGCATCCCGACAGGGCCCGGGGAGCTGTTTTTT
J: TRBJ2-1; D: -; size: few; V: TRBV5-4; CDR3: CASSGGPGLTFDEQFF; DNA: TGTGCCAGCAGCGGCGGCCCGGGACTTACTTTCGATGAGCAGTTCTTC
J: TRBJ2-1; D: TRBD1; size: -; V: TRBV5-6; CDR3: CASSPGTGGLDEQFF; DNA: TGTGCCAGTAGCCCCGGGACAGGGGGCCTCGATGAGCAGTTCTTC
J: TRBJ2-1; D: -; size: -; V: TRBV12-3/TRBV12-4; CDR3: CASSPGLTGVSEQFF; DNA: TGTGCCAGCAGTCCCGGACTTACGGGAGTTAGTGAGCAGTTCTTC
J: TRBJ1-4; D: -; size: many; V: TRBV6-5; CDR3: CASRGDRPNEKLFF; DNA: TGTGCCAGCAGGGGTGACAGGCCTAATGAAAAACTGTTTTTT
J: TRBJ2-2; D: -; size: few; V: TRBV28; CDR3: CASSLSLTLKDTGELFF; DNA: TGTGCCAGCAGTTTATCCTTGACACTAAAGGACACCGGGGAGCTGTTTTTT
J: TRBJ2-7; D: -; size: once; V: TRBV11-2; CDR3: CASSLGGTLPYKKYF; DNA: TGTGCCAGCAGCCTCGGCGGGACTTTACCCTACAAGAAGTACTTC
J: TRBJ1-1; D: -; size: once; V: TRBV19; CDR3: CASSFGTSVPEAFF; DNA: TGTGCCAGTAGTTTCGGGACGTCCGTCCCTGAAGCTTTCTTT
J: TRBJ2-3; D: -; size: -; V: TRBV11-2; CDR3: CASSREPSSTDTLYF; DNA: TGTGCCAGCAGTCGCGAGCCCTCAAGCACAGATACGCTGTATTTT
J: TRBJ1-4; D: -; size: many; V: TRBV29-1; CDR3: CSVLVGYNEKLFF; DNA: TGCAGCGTCCTGGTCGGCTATAATGAAAAACTGTTTTTT